One and the same sample provided the 20 T cell receptor beta chains below, sequenced in a study of Ad26.COV2.S vaccination and SARS-CoV-2 variants. Only in-frame clones appear in the TCRdb table, and some are missing; sequencing was by immunoSEQ multiplex PCR. Of some 350,000 clones listed, about 92% are singletons. Sequences were derived from peripheral blood, sampled after recovery from COVID-19. The source of these receptors is a human donor who had recovered from COVID-19.

This chain joins TRBV6-6 and TRBJ1-2; D possibly corresponds to TRBD1 (6 bases). Germline CDR1 is MNHNY and CDR2 is SVGAGI (reference sequence). CDR3 length: 14 amino acids. V dropped 4 bases and J dropped 4 bases, with 13 bases sitting between them. The CDR3 spells CASSSDRSAYGYTF. As DNA, the CDR3 is TGTGCCAGCAGTTCTGACAGGTCCGCCTATGGCTACACCTTC.

The chain is built from TRBV5-1 and TRBJ2-7; 11 bases match TRBD2. V shed 3 bases and J 5 bases; nucleotides not matched to a gene: 7. CDR3 length: 15 residues. Germline V gene lookup returns CDR1 SGHRS and CDR2 YFSETQ. Here the CDR3 DNA reads TGCGCCAGCAGCTCGGGACTAGCGGAGGGCCACGAGCAGTACTTC. Protein product: CASSSGLAEGHEQYF.

The gene calls are TRBV6-6 and TRBJ2-1; D uncertain. The V gene lost 2 bases and the J gene lost 7 bases, with 9 bases spanning the gap. From germline, CDR1 is MNHNY and CDR2 SVGAGI (reference sequence). This CDR3 comprises 13 residues. This CDR3 is CASSYAWGNEQFF. The DNA for the CDR3 is TGTGCCAGCAGTTACGCCTGGGGAAATGAGCAGTTCTTC.

CDR3: CASSPGTASTEAFF. CDR3 nucleotides: TGCGCCAGCAGCCCTGGGACGGCTAGCACTGAAGCTTTCTTT. V and J are TRBV5-1 and TRBJ1-1, with a weak D call TRBD1 (5 bases). Trimming pared 4 bases from V and 4 bases from J, leaving 14 bases between. The CDR3 length is 14 residues. Germline-derived CDR1 and CDR2 are SGHRS and YFSETQ.

The chain links TRBV18 to TRBJ1-6, with D possibly being TRBD1 (6 bases). Between the trimmed V and J ends, which lost 3 bases and 7 bases, there was a span of 10 bases. This CDR3 has 14 residues. Germline CDR1 and CDR2: KGHSH and LQKENI. The CDR3 coding sequence is TGTGCCAGCTCACCTTGGGACACCAATTCACCCCTCCACTTT. This gives the protein CASSPWDTNSPLHF.

The chain couples TRBV4-1 to TRBJ2-7; 10 bases map to TRBD2. V dropped 0 bases and J dropped 2; count of bases not matched to a gene: 4. Germline V gives CDR1 MGHRA, CDR2 YSYEKL. The CDR3 runs 16 residues. The CDR3 nucleotides read TGCGCCAGCAGCCAAGAATTAGCGGGGGGCCCCTACGAGCAGTACTTC. Residues: CASSQELAGGPYEQYF.

Only a few counts were recorded for this clone. Within the sample, other DNA sequences also encode this same CDR3. V is TRBV20-1 and J is TRBJ2-7; possible D gene TRBD1, 6 bases. CDR1 and CDR2 (germline): DFQATT, SNEGSKA (reference sequence). V was trimmed by 3 bases and J by 6 bases, leaving 9 bases between them. CDR3 length: 11 residues. For the CDR3, the DNA is TGCAGTGCTAGGACAGGCGTCGAGCAGTACTTC. Protein: CSARTGVEQYF.

Many counts were recorded for this clone. V and J are TRBV6-1 and TRBJ2-1; the match to TRBD2 covers 7 bases. Germline CDR1 MNHNS, CDR2 SASEGT. This CDR3 has 15 residues. V shed 2 bases and J 3 bases; nucleotides not matched to a gene: 4. CDR3 coding DNA: TGTGCCAGCAGTGAATCGGGGGGAAGCTACAATGAGCAGTTCTTC. This sequence encodes CASSESGGSYNEQFF.

On this clone: One end of the junction varies from germline; a read error may be responsible. DNA of the CDR3: TGTGCCAGCATTTACCGACAGGGGGCTCTGAACACTGAAGCTTTCTTT. Translated, it gives CASIYRQGALNTEAFF. The V call is TRBV6-2 or TRBV6-3, the J call TRBJ1-1; 10 nucleotides agree with TRBD1. CDR1 MNHEY and CDR2 SVGEGT come from the germline V gene. The length of the CDR3 is 16 residues.

The chain is built from TRBV7-9 and TRBJ2-2, with 7 bases identical to TRBD1. CDR3 size: 15 residues. J lost 1 base, V lost 11 bases, and 10 bases had no gene match. Germline CDR1 and CDR2: SEHNR and FQNEAQ (reference sequence). CDR3 bases: TGTGCCGGCACATACCGGGACAGGAACACCGGGGAGCTGTTTTTT. Its translation is CAGTYRDRNTGELFF.

Points on this clone: This sample includes further DNA sequences coding for the same CDR3. The chain joins TRBV27 to TRBJ1-1; D is uncertain. The CDR3 loop spans 13 amino acids. Germline CDR1 and CDR2: MNHEY and SMNVEV (reference sequence). V was clipped by 0 bases and J by 3 bases, with 5 bases between them. The CDR3 here is CASSLSGYTEAFF. In DNA form, the CDR3 reads TGTGCCAGCAGTTTATCGGGTTACACTGAAGCTTTCTTT.

The chain combines TRBV19 with TRBJ1-3, with a weak D call TRBD1 (5 bases). With 1 base removed from V and 0 bases from J, the gap between germline ends came to 10 bases. The CDR3 has 16 amino acids. Germline V gene sequence: CDR1 LNHDA, CDR2 SQIVND (reference sequence). CDR3 sequence: CASSIGQGLSGNTIYF. CDR3 DNA: TGTGCCAGTAGTATAGGTCAGGGTCTCTCTGGAAACACCATATATTTT. The full variable domain, completed using reference TRBV19 and TRBJ1-3, is DGGITQSPKYLFRKEGQNVTLSCEQNLNHDAMYWYRQDPGQGLRLIYYSQIVNDFQKGDIAEGYSVSREKKESFPLTVTSAQKNPTAFYLCASSIGQGLSGNTIYFGEGSWLTVV.

The rearrangement uses TRBV7-2 and TRBJ2-1, with TRBD2 matching 8 bases. CDR3 length equals 16 residues. Germline assignment: CDR1 SGHTA and CDR2 FQGNSA. The junction had 4 bases not matched to a gene; V was cut back by 3 bases and J by 0 bases. The CDR3 coding sequence is TGTGCCAGCAGCTTCGGGGGGGTCCGCTCCTACAATGAGCAGTTCTTC. Its translation is CASSFGGVRSYNEQFF.

The chain joins TRBV18 to TRBJ2-1, with 7 positions matching TRBD2. The CDR3 sequence is 15 residues long. Germline-derived CDR1 and CDR2 are KGHSH and LQKENI. Trimming cost V 4 bases and J 5 bases; bases outside gene matches: 8. CDR3 bases: TGTGCCAGCTCACGATCTACCGGGACTAACAATGAGCAGTTCTTC. It yields the protein CASSRSTGTNNEQFF.

This clone was recorded once. V gene TRBV9 combines with J gene TRBJ1-1, with a possible D match to TRBD1 (6 bases). This CDR3 has 15 amino acids. V shed 3 bases and J shed 0 bases, with 12 bases lying between them. Germline CDR1 is SGDLS and CDR2 is YYNGEE. CDR3 bases: TGTGCCAGCAGCGAGGGGGGCGGACTGAACACTGAAGCTTTCTTT. It encodes CASSEGGGLNTEAFF. The full variable domain, its missing parts supplied by reference TRBV9 and TRBJ1-1, is DSGVTQTPKHLITATGQRVTLRCSPRSGDLSVYWYQQSLDQGLQFLIQYYNGEERAKGNILERFSAQQFPDLHSELNLSSLELGDSALYFCASSEGGGLNTEAFFGQGTRLTVV.

This clone was recorded once. The V call is TRBV4-1, the J call TRBJ2-2; 9 bases agree with TRBD1. The CDR3 consists of 16 residues. Losses at the gene ends were 6 bases for V and 2 bases for J; bases not matched to a gene: 7. Germline CDR1 is MGHRA and CDR2 is YSYEKL. The CDR3 loop is CASSSDRGSNTGELFF. CDR3 in DNA: TGCGCCAGCAGTTCGGACAGGGGATCAAACACCGGGGAGCTGTTTTTT.

The chain uses TRBV19 and TRBJ1-2, with D tentatively TRBD1 (6 bases). Germline-derived CDR1 and CDR2 are LNHDA and SQIVND (reference sequence). The V gene lost 5 bases and the J gene lost 1 base, with 20 bases spanning the gap. The CDR3 is 17 amino acids. The CDR3 loop reads CASSGPRGGQLNYGYTF. The CDR3 region has the DNA TGTGCCAGTAGTGGCCCCCGCGGGGGGCAGCTTAACTATGGCTACACCTTC.

This clone has only one observation. The CDR3 reads CASSQGQVPFTDTQYF. In DNA, the CDR3 is TGTGCCAGCAGCCAAGGACAGGTCCCCTTCACAGATACGCAGTATTTT. J is TRBJ2-3 and V is TRBV7-9, with 7 bases aligning to TRBD1. Germline trimming cut 5 bases from V and 2 bases from J; bases unmatched to any gene: 10. The CDR3 totals 16 residues. CDR1 and CDR2 from the germline V gene are SEHNR and FQNEAQ (reference sequence). Drawing the rest from reference TRBV7-9 and TRBJ2-3, the complete variable domain is DTGVSQNPRHKITKRGQNVTFRCDPISEHNRLYWYRQTLGQGPEFLTYFQNEAQLEKSRLLSDRFSAERPKGSFSTLEIQRTEQGDSAMYLCASSQGQVPFTDTQYFGPGTRLTVL.

The V gene is TRBV5-1, the J gene TRBJ2-2, with D possibly matching TRBD1 (6 bases). CDR3 length: 17 amino acids. V was clipped by 6 bases and J by 4 bases, with 22 bases between them. Germline CDR1 is SGHRS and CDR2 is YFSETQ. The CDR3 DNA reads as TGCGCCAGCACCCCCGGCAGGGGAACTCTGGGCACCGGGGAGCTGTTTTTT. This encodes CASTPGRGTLGTGELFF.

This sequence joins TRBV27 and TRBJ2-1; D might be TRBD1 (5 bases). The CDR3 length is 15 residues. In germline, CDR1 is MNHEY, CDR2 SMNVEV (reference sequence). The V end was cut by 3 bases, the J end by 7 bases, with 16 bases between. The CDR3 loop is CASSLGQSVGNEQFF. The CDR3 DNA sequence: TGTGCCAGCAGTTTGGGGCAGAGCGTTGGGAATGAGCAGTTCTTC.